Listed below are T cell receptor delta chains from one sample, sequenced in a study of Vδ1+ human thymocytes. TCRdb reprocessed the multiplex PCR reads through CATT. The sample consists of over 45,000 delta-chain clones, about 15% of them appearing once. Specimen: Vdelta1+ gamma-delta thymocytes from the thymus. The receptors come from a girl in the first two years of life who had congenital heart surgery. CDR3s include the opening cysteine and the closing phenylalanine or tryptophan. Each record gives: V gene, CDR3 length, J gene, CDR3 protein.

>TRDV1|22|TRDJ1
CALGDRPSYFFGGYKVTDKLIF
>TRDV1|17|TRDJ1
CALGELLPLLGDAELIF
>TRDV1|23|TRDJ1
CALGELPGFLRRTGSSGTDKLIF
>TRDV1|20|TRDJ1
CALGELNFPLARELPGLLIF
>TRDV1|19|TRDJ1
CALGELASSTAGDTDKLIF
>TRDV1|17|TRDJ1
CALGDYRTGGDTDKLIF
>TRAV29/DV5|28|TRDJ1
CAATPFWCSLFSCPAMMGDTYYTDKLIF
>TRDV1|23|TRDJ1
CALGEGPFLPWGTKTWYTDKLIF
>TRDV1|23|TRDJ1
CALGSPLGSKLPGGRTGTDKLIF
>TRDV2|22|TRDJ1
CACDTGLPLTGGYACYADKLIF
>TRDV1|18|TRDJ1
CALGELGVLGEYTDKLIF
>TRDV1|15|TRDJ1
CALGNTRTGTDKLIF
>TRDV1|17|TRDJ1
CALGGRPSLKNTDKLIF
>TRDV1|18|TRDJ1
CALGERDRRPDPYDKLIF
>TRDV1|15|TRDJ1
CALGGSSPTRNKLIF
>TRDV3|19|TRDJ1
CAFRVWGMMTTSLTDKLIF
>TRAV29/DV5|22|TRDJ1
CAASDILGLPTCGESRTDKLIF
>TRDV1|16|TRDJ1
CALGEVPGFRGYKLIF
>TRDV3|13|TRDJ1
CALPPSKPDKLIF
>TRDV1|17|TRDJ1
CALGLFGLGDSVDKLIF
>TRDV1|21|TRDJ2
CALGELGDRIGGYPLTAQLFF
>TRDV1|17|TRDJ1
CALGWTPMGVFTDKLIF
>TRDV1|17|TRDJ1
CALGVTVDGRYTDKLIF
>TRDV1|21|TRDJ1
CALGEPRPSLLGDTEADKLIF
>TRDV2|22|TRDJ3
CACDPFPDMGDTLSWDTRQMFF
>TRDV1|20|TRDJ1
CALGEYRPYWGILRYERLIF